These 2 T cell receptor beta chains share one sample of origin, sequenced in a study of blood T cell repertoires in COVID-19. Profiling relied on immunoSEQ multiplex PCR, and the TCRdb table lists in-frame clones only, not all of them. This sample yields approximately 45,000 clones, of which about 86% are seen a single time; around 4.6% belongs to the top ten. The sequencing input was peripheral blood. The receptors here all came from a man between 40 and 49 years old with active COVID-19.

The J gene is TRBJ2-3, the V gene TRBV27; a possible D gene is TRBD2 (5 bases). The CDR3 length is 15 residues. The V and J ends lost 3 bases and 0 bases respectively, with 10 bases between them. Germline loops: CDR1 MNHEY, CDR2 SMNVEV (reference sequence). The CDR3 reads CASSFGETSTDTQYF. DNA of the CDR3: TGTGCCAGCAGTTTCGGGGAAACTAGCACAGATACGCAGTATTTT.

The chain is built from TRBV7-2 and TRBJ2-7, with 13 bases fitting TRBD2. Germline CDR1 reads SGHTA; CDR2 reads FQGNSA. This CDR3 is built from 16 residues. The V gene end was trimmed by 6 bases and the J gene end by 3 bases; junction bases not matched to a gene: 8. This CDR3 is CASRIMGLAGNYEQYF. CDR3 sequence (DNA): TGTGCCAGCAGGATCATGGGACTAGCGGGAAACTACGAGCAGTACTTC.